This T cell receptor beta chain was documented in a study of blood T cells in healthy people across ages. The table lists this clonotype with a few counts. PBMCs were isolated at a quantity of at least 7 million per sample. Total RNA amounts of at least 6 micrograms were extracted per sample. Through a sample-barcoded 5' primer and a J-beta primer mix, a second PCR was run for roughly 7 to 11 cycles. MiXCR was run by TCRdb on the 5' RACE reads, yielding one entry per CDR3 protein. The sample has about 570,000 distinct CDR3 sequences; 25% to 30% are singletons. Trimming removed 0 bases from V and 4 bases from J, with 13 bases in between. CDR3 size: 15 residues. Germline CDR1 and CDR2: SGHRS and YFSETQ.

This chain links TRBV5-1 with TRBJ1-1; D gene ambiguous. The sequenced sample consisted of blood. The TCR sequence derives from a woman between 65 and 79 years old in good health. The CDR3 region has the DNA TGCGCCAGCAGCTTGGGCTTGGGCCTCCCCACTGAAGCTTTCTTT. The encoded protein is CASSLGLGLPTEAFF.